Reported below is one TCR beta chain. Its antigen is as yet unknown. TCRdb's copy holds only in-frame clones and misses some; the assay was immunoSEQ multiplex PCR. The sample yields under 20,000 clones, about three fifths seen once. This record comes from a study of radiation and T cells in renal cell carcinoma. Treatment in this sample: 15 Gy SBRT to primary tumor, nephrectomy 4 weeks later. Nephrectomy followed 15 Gy stereotactic body radiation by 4 weeks. The tumor was a clear cell renal cell carcinoma. General study results and limits: Dominant CDR3 motifs occupied more repertoire in irradiated than control tumors. From baseline, blood top tumor clonotypes peaked at 2 weeks post-radiation.

The sample was tumor tissue, taken from a patient whose treatment included radiotherapy and nephrectomy. This TCR derives from a woman in her 70s with renal cell carcinoma.

CDR3 in DNA: TGTGCCAGCAGTTTACCCGGGACTAGCCTCGGCGAGCAGTACTTC. It specifies CASSLPGTSLGEQYF. The chain couples TRBV28 to TRBJ2-7, with 9 bases fitting TRBD2. This CDR3 is 15 amino acids long. CDR1 and CDR2 from the germline V gene are MDHEN and SYDVKM. The junction had 8 bases not matched to a gene; V was cut back by 2 bases and J by 6 bases.